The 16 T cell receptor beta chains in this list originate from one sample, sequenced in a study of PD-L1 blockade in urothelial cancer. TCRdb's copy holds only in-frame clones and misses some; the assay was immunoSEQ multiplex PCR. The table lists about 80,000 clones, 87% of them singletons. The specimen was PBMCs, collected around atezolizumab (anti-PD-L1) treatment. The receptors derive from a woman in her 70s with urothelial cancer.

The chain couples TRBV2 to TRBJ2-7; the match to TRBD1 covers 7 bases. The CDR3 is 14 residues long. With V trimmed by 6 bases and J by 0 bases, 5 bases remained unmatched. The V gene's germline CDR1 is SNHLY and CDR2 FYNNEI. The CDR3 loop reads CASSRDRSSYEQYF. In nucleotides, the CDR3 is TGTGCCAGCAGCCGGGACAGATCCTCCTACGAGCAGTACTTC.

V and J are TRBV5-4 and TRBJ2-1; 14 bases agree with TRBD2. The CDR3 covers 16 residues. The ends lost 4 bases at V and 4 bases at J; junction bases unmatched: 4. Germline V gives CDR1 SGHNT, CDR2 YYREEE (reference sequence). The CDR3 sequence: CASSVGTSGGYNEQFF. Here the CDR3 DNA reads TGTGCCAGCAGCGTCGGGACTAGCGGGGGATACAATGAGCAGTTCTTC.

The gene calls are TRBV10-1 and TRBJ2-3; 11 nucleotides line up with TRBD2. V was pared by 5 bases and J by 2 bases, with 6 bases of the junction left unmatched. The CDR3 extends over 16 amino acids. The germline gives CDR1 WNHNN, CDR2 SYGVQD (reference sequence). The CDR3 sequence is CASSLATSGNTDTQYF. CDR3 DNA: TGCGCCAGCAGTCTCGCGACTAGCGGGAACACAGATACGCAGTATTTT.

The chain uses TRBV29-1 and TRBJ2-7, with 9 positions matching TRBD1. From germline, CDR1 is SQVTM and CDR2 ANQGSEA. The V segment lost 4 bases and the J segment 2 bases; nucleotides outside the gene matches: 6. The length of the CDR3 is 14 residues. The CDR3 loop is CSVVDRGEAYEQYF. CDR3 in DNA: TGCAGCGTTGTGGACAGGGGAGAGGCCTACGAGCAGTACTTC.

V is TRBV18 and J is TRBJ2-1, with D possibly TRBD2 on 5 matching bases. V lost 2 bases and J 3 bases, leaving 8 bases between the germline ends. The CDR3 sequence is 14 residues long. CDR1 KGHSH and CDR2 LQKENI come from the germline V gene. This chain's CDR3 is CASSPARVYNEQFF. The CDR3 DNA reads TGTGCCAGCTCACCAGCGCGGGTCTACAATGAGCAGTTCTTC.

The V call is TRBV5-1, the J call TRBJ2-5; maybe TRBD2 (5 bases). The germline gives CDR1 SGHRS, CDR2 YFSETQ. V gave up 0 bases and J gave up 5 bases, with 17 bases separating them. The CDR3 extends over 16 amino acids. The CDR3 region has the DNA TGCGCCAGCAGCTTGGGTAGCGTAAATTTCGGTGAGACCCAGTACTTC. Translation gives CASSLGSVNFGETQYF.

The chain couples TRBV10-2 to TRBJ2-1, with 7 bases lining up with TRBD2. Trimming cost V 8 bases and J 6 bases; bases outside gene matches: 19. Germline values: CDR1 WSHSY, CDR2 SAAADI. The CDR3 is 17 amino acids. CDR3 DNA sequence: TGCGCCAGCGGAGGAACTAGCGAGGGGACCTCCCCCAATGAGCAGTTCTTC. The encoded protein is CASGGTSEGTSPNEQFF.

The CDR3 DNA reads TGTGCCAGCAGGGCCAGGGTCGGCTATGGCTACACCTTC. Protein product: CASRARVGYGYTF. This chain links TRBV27 with TRBJ1-2; the D gene is possibly TRBD1 (5 bases). V lost 6 bases and J 4 bases, leaving 12 bases between the germline ends. There are 13 residues in the CDR3. CDR1 and CDR2 from the germline V gene are MNHEY and SMNVEV (reference sequence).

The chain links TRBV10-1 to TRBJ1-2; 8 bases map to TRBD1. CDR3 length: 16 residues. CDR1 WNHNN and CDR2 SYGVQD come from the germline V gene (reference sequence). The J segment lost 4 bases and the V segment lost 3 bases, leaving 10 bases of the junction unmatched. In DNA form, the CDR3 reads TGCGCCAGCAGTGATAATCTAGGGACAGGAGTCTATGGCTACACCTTC. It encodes CASSDNLGTGVYGYTF.

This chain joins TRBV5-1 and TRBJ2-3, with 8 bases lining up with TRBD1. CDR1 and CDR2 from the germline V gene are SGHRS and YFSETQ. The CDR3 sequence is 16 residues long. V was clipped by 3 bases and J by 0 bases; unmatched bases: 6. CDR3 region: CASSYRGVESTDTQYF. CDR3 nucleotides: TGCGCCAGCAGCTACAGGGGGGTAGAAAGCACAGATACGCAGTATTTT.

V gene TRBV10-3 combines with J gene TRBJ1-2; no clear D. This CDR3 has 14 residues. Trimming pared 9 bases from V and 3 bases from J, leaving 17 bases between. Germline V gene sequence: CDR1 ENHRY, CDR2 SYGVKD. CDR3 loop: CAISSTLLDYGYTF. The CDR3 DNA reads TGTGCCATTAGCTCAACACTTTTGGACTATGGCTACACCTTC.

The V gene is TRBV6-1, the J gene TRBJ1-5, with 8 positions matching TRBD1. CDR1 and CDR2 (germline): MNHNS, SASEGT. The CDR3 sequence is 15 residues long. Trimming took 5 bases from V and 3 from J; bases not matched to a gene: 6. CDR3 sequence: CASSLTGAPNQPQHF. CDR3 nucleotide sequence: TGTGCCAGCAGTCTGACAGGGGCTCCCAATCAGCCCCAGCATTTT.

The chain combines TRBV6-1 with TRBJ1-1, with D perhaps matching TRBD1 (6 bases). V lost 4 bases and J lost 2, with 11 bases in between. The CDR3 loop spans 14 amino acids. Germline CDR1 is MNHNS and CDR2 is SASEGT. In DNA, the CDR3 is TGTGCCAGCAGTGTGGGGGCGGGCAACACTGAAGCTTTCTTT. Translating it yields CASSVGAGNTEAFF.

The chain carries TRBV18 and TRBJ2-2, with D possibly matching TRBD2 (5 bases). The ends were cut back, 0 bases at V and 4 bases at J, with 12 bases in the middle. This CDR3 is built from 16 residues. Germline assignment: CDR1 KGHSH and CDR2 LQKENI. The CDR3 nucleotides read TGTGCCAGCTCACCACCCGTGGGAGTTTCCACCGGGGAGCTGTTTTTT. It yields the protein CASSPPVGVSTGELFF.

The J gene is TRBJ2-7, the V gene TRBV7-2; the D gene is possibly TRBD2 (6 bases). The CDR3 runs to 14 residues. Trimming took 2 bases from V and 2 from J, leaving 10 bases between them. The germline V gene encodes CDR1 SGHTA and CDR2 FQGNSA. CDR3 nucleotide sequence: TGTGCCAGCAGCTTAATGGGGGGTACCTACGAGCAGTACTTC. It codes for CASSLMGGTYEQYF.

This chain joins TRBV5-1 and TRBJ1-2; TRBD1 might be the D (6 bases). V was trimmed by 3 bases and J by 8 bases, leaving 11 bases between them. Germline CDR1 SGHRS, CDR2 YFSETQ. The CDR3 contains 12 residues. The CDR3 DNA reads TGCGCCAGCAGCTGGGACAATGAAGGCTACACCTTC. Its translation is CASSWDNEGYTF.